This T cell receptor (beta chain) is drawn from a study of T cells after yellow fever vaccination. About the study: Preparation used SMART-Seq v4 Ultra Low Input for the low-cell-number fractions. The study, taken as a whole, reports: On re-exposure, the response was weaker but peaked faster, at day 5 versus 15. Post-booster samples contained most primary-vaccination clones (approximately 96% CD4, about 90% CD8).

V was clipped by 7 bases and J by 5 bases; unmatched bases: 2. The CDR3 contains 12 residues. CDR1 MGHDK and CDR2 SYGVNS come from the germline V gene. TCRdb redid the calling of the 5' RACE reads with MiXCR, one entry per CDR3 protein. This repertoire shows some 420,000 distinct CDR3 sequences, 15% to 20% found once; its top ten account for 18%. This clonotype was counted only a few times. Its antigen is as yet unknown. The J gene is TRBJ1-2, the V gene TRBV25-1; TRBD1 agrees at 9 bases. This TCR was sampled from a man between 18 and 29 years old who received the YFV17D yellow fever vaccine. Specimen: PBMCs, collected before the yellow fever booster vaccination. The CDR3: CASKDRGYGYTF. DNA for the CDR3: TGTGCCAGCAAGGACAGGGGTTATGGCTACACCTTC.